This paragraph covers one T cell receptor (beta chain) sequence. Its cognate antigen is unknown. From germline, CDR1 is LGHDT and CDR2 YNNKEL (reference sequence). V shed 4 bases and J 4 bases; nucleotides not matched to a gene: 13. This CDR3 comprises 17 residues. This entry is derived from a study of human T cells and chemical hapten exposure. For the study at large: 2% DPC applied to a roughly 2 cm by roughly 2 cm arm area sensitized donors. Study-wide findings and caveats: There were significantly more large CDR3 similarity clusters among expanded TCRs than among controls. Counts of TCRs above 1 in 1000 frequency stayed unchanged with DPC sensitization. Patch test score rose with PT1 expanded TCR count, significant at thresholds 8, 16 and 32, not 4.

In the library, unique molecular identifiers were attached to individual cDNA molecules. TCRdb called the reads again in MiXCR, with one record for every CDR3 protein. The data show 500 to 650 distinct CDR3 sequences, 65% to 80% seen once. The treatment here: therapeutic diphenylcyclopropenone sensitization with weekly scalp DPC. The gene calls are TRBV3-1 and TRBJ2-5, with TRBD1 matching over 9 bases. The TCR sequence derives from an adult with alopecia areata. Some clones in this sample may be carry-over from other donors' samples. This table probably holds off-target reads from a library built for another chain. Sample: whole blood, taken before DPC sensitization or 2, 6, or about 24 weeks after (not recorded which). DNA of the CDR3: TGTGCCAGCAGCCTCTCCTCCGGGACAGGGCTTGGAGAGACCCAGTACTTC. This translates into CASSLSSGTGLGETQYF.